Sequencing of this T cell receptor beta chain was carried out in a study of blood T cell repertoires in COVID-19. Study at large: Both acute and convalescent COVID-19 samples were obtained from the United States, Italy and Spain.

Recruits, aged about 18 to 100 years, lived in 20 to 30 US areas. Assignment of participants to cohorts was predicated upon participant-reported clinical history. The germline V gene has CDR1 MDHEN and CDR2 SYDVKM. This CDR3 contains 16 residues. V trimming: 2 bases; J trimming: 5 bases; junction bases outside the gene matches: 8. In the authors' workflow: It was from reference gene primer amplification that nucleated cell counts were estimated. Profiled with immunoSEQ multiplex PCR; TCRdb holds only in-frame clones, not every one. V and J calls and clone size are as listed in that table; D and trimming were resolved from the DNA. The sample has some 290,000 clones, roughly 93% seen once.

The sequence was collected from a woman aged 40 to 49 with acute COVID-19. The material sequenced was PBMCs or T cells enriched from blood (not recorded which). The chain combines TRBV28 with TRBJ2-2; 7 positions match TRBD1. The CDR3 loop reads CASSLPTGTGTGELFF. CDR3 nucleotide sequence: TGTGCCAGCAGTTTACCGACAGGGACGGGGACCGGGGAGCTGTTTTTT.